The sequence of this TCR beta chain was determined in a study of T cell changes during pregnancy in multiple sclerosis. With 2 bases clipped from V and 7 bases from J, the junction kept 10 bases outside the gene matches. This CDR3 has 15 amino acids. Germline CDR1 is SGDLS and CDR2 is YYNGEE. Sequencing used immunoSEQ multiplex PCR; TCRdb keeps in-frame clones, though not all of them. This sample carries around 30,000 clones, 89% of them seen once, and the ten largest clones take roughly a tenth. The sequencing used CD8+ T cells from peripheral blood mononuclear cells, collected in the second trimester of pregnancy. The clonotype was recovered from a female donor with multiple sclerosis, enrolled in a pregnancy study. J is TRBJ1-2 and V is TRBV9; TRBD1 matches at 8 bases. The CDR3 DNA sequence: TGTGCCAGCAGCGTCCTCTCTGACAGGGGACCTGGCTACACCTTC. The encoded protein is CASSVLSDRGPGYTF.